These 14 T cell receptor beta chains came from one sample sequenced in a study of radiotherapy plus CTLA-4 blockade in lung cancer. TCRdb keeps only in-frame clones here, not all; method: immunoSEQ multiplex PCR. The top ten clones hold 8.5% to 14% of a sample with 51,000 or so clones, roughly 76% of them seen once. The sample was peripheral blood, taken from a patient treated with radiotherapy plus ipilimumab. Source of these receptors: a human donor with non-small cell lung cancer who had stable disease on radiotherapy plus ipilimumab.

The chain uses TRBV11-2 and TRBJ2-7; D unresolved. Germline V gives CDR1 SGHAT, CDR2 FQNNGV. The V and J ends lost 2 bases and 0 bases respectively, with 11 bases between them. CDR3 length: 15 residues. The CDR3 region is CASSLSTKSSYEQYF. CDR3 in DNA: TGTGCCAGCAGCTTATCGACAAAGAGCTCCTACGAGCAGTACTTC.

The gene calls are TRBV30 and TRBJ1-1; no definite D call. V gave up 5 bases and J gave up 5 bases, with 9 bases separating them. CDR1 GTSNPN and CDR2 SVGIG come from the germline V gene (reference sequence). The CDR3 consists of 11 residues. Written as DNA, the CDR3 is TGTGCCTGGGTAATGGGTACTGAAGCTTTCTTT. Encoded protein: CAWVMGTEAFF.

The CDR3 DNA sequence: TGTGCCAGCAGCTTACAGGACAACACTGAAGCTTTCTTT. The encoded protein is CASSLQDNTEAFF. V usage is TRBV7-3 and J usage is TRBJ1-1; D uncertain. The V end lost 2 bases, the J end lost 2 bases, and 6 bases lay between the germline ends. The CDR3 is 13 amino acids. Germline-derived CDR1 and CDR2 are SGHTA and FQGTGA. The whole variable domain, remainder taken from reference TRBV7-3 and TRBJ1-1, is GAGVSQTPSNKVTEKGKYVELRCDPISGHTALYWYRQSLGQGPEFLIYFQGTGAADDSGLPNDRFFAVRPEGSVSTLKIQRTERGDSAVYLCASSLQDNTEAFFGQGTRLTVV.

This rearrangement joins TRBV6-1 to TRBJ1-2, with unresolved D. Per the germline V gene, CDR1 is MNHNS and CDR2 is SASEGT. The CDR3 runs to 13 residues. Trimming cost V 9 bases and J 4 bases, with 15 bases left between them. The chain's CDR3 is CASLKFGGYGYTF. CDR3 sequence (DNA): TGTGCCAGTTTAAAATTCGGAGGCTATGGCTACACCTTC.

This sequence joins TRBV30 and TRBJ2-6; D not certain. Germline values: CDR1 GTSNPN, CDR2 SVGIG (reference sequence). This CDR3 is built from 17 residues. V was trimmed by 2 bases and J by 0 bases, leaving 14 bases between them. The CDR3 nucleotides are TGTGCCTGGAGTACCCGCAGGATAAGCTCTGGGGCCAACGTCCTGACTTTC. Protein product: CAWSTRRISSGANVLTF. Combining the CDR3 with reference TRBV30 and TRBJ2-6 gives the whole variable domain SQTIHQWPATLVQPVGSPLSLECTVEGTSNPNLYWYRQAAGRGLQLLFYSVGIGQISSEVPQNLSASRPQDRQFILSSKKLLLSDSGFYLCAWSTRRISSGANVLTFGAGSRLTVL.

This sequence joins TRBV7-3 and TRBJ2-1, with 8 bases matching TRBD2. Germline CDR1 and CDR2: SGHTA and FQGTGA. V trimming: 5 bases; J trimming: 6 bases; junction bases outside the gene matches: 3. The CDR3 totals 13 residues. The DNA for the CDR3 is TGTGCCAGCAGCCCCGGGACTAGCAATGAGCAGTTCTTC. It yields the protein CASSPGTSNEQFF. Using reference TRBV7-3 and TRBJ2-1 for the parts outside the CDR3, the full variable domain is GAGVSQTPSNKVTEKGKYVELRCDPISGHTALYWYRQSLGQGPEFLIYFQGTGAADDSGLPNDRFFAVRPEGSVSTLKIQRTERGDSAVYLCASSPGTSNEQFFGPGTRLTVL.

The J gene is TRBJ1-1, the V gene TRBV6-1; no firm D call. The V gene's germline CDR1 is MNHNS and CDR2 SASEGT. The CDR3 spans 14 residues. V was shortened by 4 bases and J by 0 bases, with 9 bases between the two germline ends. The DNA of the CDR3 is TGTGCCAGCAGTGGCGGGTTTCTGAACACTGAAGCTTTCTTT. As protein: CASSGGFLNTEAFF.

The genes are TRBV7-9 and TRBJ2-1; D gene ambiguous. Germline-derived CDR1 and CDR2 are SEHNR and FQNEAQ (reference sequence). The ends were cut back, 2 bases at V and 9 bases at J, with 8 bases in the middle. CDR3 length: 12 amino acids. DNA for the CDR3: TGTGCCAGCAGCTTATCAGGCGGTGAGCAGTTCTTC. Its protein is CASSLSGGEQFF.

The V call is TRBV6-1, the J call TRBJ1-4; tentative D call: TRBD1 (5 bases). Trimming took 8 bases from V and 0 from J, leaving 13 bases between them. Germline CDR1 and CDR2: MNHNS and SASEGT. CDR3 length equals 15 residues. As DNA, the CDR3 is TGTGCCAGCTGCTACGGAGGGGCAACTAATGAAAAACTGTTTTTT. It encodes CASCYGGATNEKLFF.

This chain joins TRBV2 and TRBJ1-3, with D possibly matching TRBD1 (6 bases). V was cut by 6 bases and J by 0 bases, with 12 bases left in between. Germline V gene data show CDR1 as SNHLY and CDR2 as FYNNEI. The CDR3 totals 15 residues. The CDR3 reads CASRLQGHSGNTIYF. CDR3 nucleotide sequence: TGTGCCAGCAGATTACAGGGCCACTCTGGAAACACCATATATTTT.

Of note for this clone: The junction does not match germline at one end; this may be a read error. Other DNA sequences within the sample encode an identical CDR3. The rearrangement links TRBV15 to TRBJ1-1; D uncertain. The germline CDR1 and CDR2 sequences are LNHNV and YYDKDF (reference sequence). The CDR3 consists of 15 residues. The CDR3 sequence: CATSRRSRANTEAFF. Here the CDR3 DNA reads TGTGCCACCAGCAGAAGAAGCCGGGCGAACACTGAAGCCTTCTTT.

The chain is built from TRBV27 and TRBJ2-3, with unresolved D. V gave up 7 bases and J gave up 0 bases, with 20 bases separating them. The CDR3 is made up of 17 amino acids. Per germline, CDR1 MNHEY and CDR2 SMNVEV (reference sequence). The CDR3 reads CASTTLLTSTSTDTQYF. Written as DNA, the CDR3 is TGTGCCAGCACAACACTTTTAACGAGTACTAGCACAGATACGCAGTATTTT.

The chain uses TRBV19 and TRBJ1-6; perhaps TRBD1 as D (5 bases). Deletions cut 5 bases from V and 9 bases from J, with 17 bases between. This CDR3 region has 15 residues. CDR1 and CDR2 (germline): LNHDA, SQIVND (reference sequence). CDR3 in DNA: TGTGCCAGTAGTGTGGACCTCCAAAGGGGTTCACCCCTCCACTTT. Residues: CASSVDLQRGSPLHF.

The genes are TRBV27 and TRBJ2-7; D is perhaps TRBD1 (5 bases). Trimming removed 5 bases from V and 4 bases from J, with 12 bases in between. The length of the CDR3 is 13 residues. CDR1 is MNHEY and CDR2 is SMNVEV in the germline V gene (reference sequence). CDR3 residues: CASSDPPGYEQYV. In DNA, the CDR3 is TGTGCCAGCAGTGACCCGCCAGGGTACGAGCAGTACGTC.